These T cell receptor beta chains were read from a single sample in a study of beta chain features in type 1 diabetes. Profiling relied on immunoSEQ multiplex PCR, and the TCRdb table lists in-frame clones only, not all of them. Counted here are 200,000 to 250,000 clones, roughly 70% occurring once; the ten biggest clones make up almost 0.055%. The sequenced sample was naive CD4+ T cells from blood. Receptors originate from a young man in good health. The CDR3 runs from the conserved cysteine through the conserved F or W. Fields, in order: D gene, V gene, J gene, clone size, CDR3 DNA, CDR3 protein. A D gene is named only where the DNA matches it firmly. Some rows mark clone size as missing; the rest say once, few, many or name a class of expanded clone.

TRBD1,TRBV29-1,TRBJ2-7,few,TGCAGCGTTTTTAGACAGGGAAGGTACGAGCAGTACTTC,CSVFRQGRYEQYF
.,TRBV7-9,TRBJ2-2,.,TGTGCCAGCAGCTTGGGCCTCCTCCCTTTAACCGGGGAGCTGTTTTTT,CASSLGLLPLTGELFF
TRBD2,TRBV29-1,TRBJ2-1,.,TGCAGCGTTGGCGGGGGATGGTCCTCCTACAATGAGCAGTTCTTC,CSVGGGWSSYNEQFF
.,TRBV30,TRBJ2-5,.,TGTGCCTGGAGGGCCCTGCTGGGCGAGACCCAGTACTTC,CAWRALLGETQYF
.,TRBV29-1,TRBJ2-7,.,TGCAGCGTTGTTGGGCCCCAACAGGGCCGGTACGAGCAGTACTTC,CSVVGPQQGRYEQYF
.,TRBV29-1,TRBJ2-3,.,TGCAGCGTTGATTCAGGGACAGATACGCAGTATTTT,CSVDSGTDTQYF
TRBD2,TRBV14,TRBJ2-5,.,TGTGCCAGCAGAGCGGGGGGTTTCGGAGAGACCCAGTACTTC,CASRAGGFGETQYF
.,TRBV25-1,TRBJ2-1,.,TGTGCCAGCAGTGAACGGACTGAGGGGCAGTTCTTC,CASSERTEGQFF
.,TRBV10-3,TRBJ2-2,.,TGTGCCATCAGTGAGTCTGGGAAAGTCGGGGAGCTGTTTTTT,CAISESGKVGELFF
.,TRBV30,TRBJ1-1,few,TGTGCCTGGAGTGTTGCGAACACTGAAGCTTTCTTT,CAWSVANTEAFF
TRBD2,TRBV9,TRBJ2-5,.,TGTGCCAGCAGCCTGACTAGCGGGGTAGGGGAGACCCAGTACTTC,CASSLTSGVGETQYF
.,TRBV30,TRBJ2-1,.,TGTGCCTGGCAAACCAGGTCCTGGGGTGAGCAGTTCTTC,CAWQTRSWGEQFF
.,TRBV30,TRBJ2-5,.,TGTGCCTGGAGTCCGTTTCTAGGGACGCAAGAGACCCAGTACTTC,CAWSPFLGTQETQYF
.,TRBV7-9,TRBJ1-1,.,TGTGCCAGCAGATCTCCCCGCAACGTAGAAGCTTTCTTT,CASRSPRNVEAFF
.,TRBV11-2,TRBJ2-5,once,TGTGCCAGCAGTCCGAGCCGCCAAGAGACCCAGTACTTC,CASSPSRQETQYF
TRBD2,TRBV9,TRBJ2-7,.,TGTGCCAGCAGCACGCGGGGGGTCTCCTACGAGCAGTACTTC,CASSTRGVSYEQYF
.,TRBV30,TRBJ1-2,.,TGTGCCTGGAGTGTACGTCGGGGCGGCTATGGCTACACCTTC,CAWSVRRGGYGYTF
TRBD2,TRBV7-2,TRBJ2-5,once,TGTGCCAGCAGCTTAAGAGGTAGCGGGAGCTTAGAGACCCAGTACTTC,CASSLRGSGSLETQYF
.,TRBV7-2,TRBJ2-3,.,TGTGCCAGCAGCCCCTCTGGGACTAGCACAGATACGCAGTATTTT,CASSPSGTSTDTQYF
.,TRBV7-9,TRBJ1-1,.,TGTGCCAGCAGCTTAGAAGGGGCCGCACGAAAAGCTTTCTTT,CASSLEGAARKAFF
.,TRBV28,TRBJ2-2,once,TGTGCCAGCACGAGCCTAGCGCCTATCGGGGAGCTGTTTTTT,CASTSLAPIGELFF
.,TRBV2,TRBJ2-7,once,TGTGCCAGCAGTGAAGATGGGGGGACCTACGAGCAGTACTTC,CASSEDGGTYEQYF
.,TRBV29-1,TRBJ1-3,.,TGCAGCGTTGAGCGGGAAAACACCATATATTTT,CSVERENTIYF
.,TRBV27,TRBJ2-6,.,TGTGCCAGCAAGGCCCTCTCTGGGGCCAACGTCCTGACTTTC,CASKALSGANVLTF
.,TRBV30,TRBJ2-3,.,TGTGCCTGGAGTGTAGAAGGTTGGGCCACAGATACGCAGTATTTT,CAWSVEGWATDTQYF
.,TRBV29-1,TRBJ1-1,.,TGCAGCGTTCAGGTCGGTCAGGGTCCAATGAACACTGAAGCTTTCTTT,CSVQVGQGPMNTEAFF
TRBD2,TRBV29-1,TRBJ2-7,once,TGCAGCGTCGCCGGGACTAAGGGGCAGTACTTC,CSVAGTKGQYF
TRBD2,TRBV23-1,TRBJ2-3,.,TGCGCCAGCACCCCTAGCGGAAGTAGCACAGATACGCAGTATTTT,CASTPSGSSTDTQYF
TRBD2,TRBV19,TRBJ2-1,.,TGTGCCGACCGCATAGCGGGAGAGTGCAATGAGCAGTTCTTC,CADRIAGECNEQFF
.,TRBV14,TRBJ2-5,.,TGTGCCAGCAGCCAAGGATTCCCGACTGAAGAGACCCAGTACTTC,CASSQGFPTEETQYF
.,TRBV28,TRBJ2-1,.,TGTGCCAGCAGTTTAGACAGCTACAATGAGCAGTTCTTC,CASSLDSYNEQFF
.,TRBV30,TRBJ1-6,few,TGTGCCTGGAGTGAACAGCCTAATTCACCCCTCCACTTT,CAWSEQPNSPLHF
.,TRBV30,TRBJ2-7,.,TGTGCCTGGACTTCCGGCCCTCCTTCCAGGGAGCAGTACTTC,CAWTSGPPSREQYF
TRBD1,TRBV7-9,TRBJ2-1,.,TGTGCCAGCAGCTTAGACAGGGGAAGGGATGAGCAGTTCTTC,CASSLDRGRDEQFF
.,TRBV10-3,TRBJ1-2,.,TGTGCCATCAGTGAGTCCCGATCGACAAGCTATGGCTACACCTTC,CAISESRSTSYGYTF
.,TRBV20-1,TRBJ2-1,.,TGCAGTGGGGAGATAGGGGATTTAATCTTC,CSGEIGDLIF
.,TRBV25-1,TRBJ1-4,.,TGTGCCAGCAGTGAATTGACCGGTAATAGTGAAAAACTGTTTTTT,CASSELTGNSEKLFF
TRBD2,TRBV29-1,TRBJ2-3,few,TGCAGCGCGCCGGGACTAGCGGGGAGCACAGATACGCAGTATTTT,CSAPGLAGSTDTQYF
.,TRBV30,TRBJ2-7,.,TGTGCCTGGAGTGCCCCTCACGAGCAGTACTTC,CAWSAPHEQYF
TRBD2,TRBV30,TRBJ2-3,few,TGTGCCTGGAGTGTACTGCTAGCGGACTCAGATACGCAGTATTTT,CAWSVLLADSDTQYF
.,TRBV10-3,TRBJ2-5,.,TGTGCCATCAGTGATACCTCCACTGCGACCCAGTACTTC,CAISDTSTATQYF
TRBD1,TRBV9,TRBJ2-1,.,TGTGCCAGCAGCGTAGCCCAGGGGGTAACCTACAATGAGCAGTTCTTC,CASSVAQGVTYNEQFF
.,TRBV7-9,TRBJ1-3,.,TGTGCCAGCAGCCTTACGGACCCTGGAAACACCATATATTTT,CASSLTDPGNTIYF
.,TRBV2,TRBJ2-5,.,TGTGCCACACGGCTAGACGAAGAGACCCAGTACTTC,CATRLDEETQYF
.,TRBV9,TRBJ2-3,.,TGTGCCAGCAGCGAGGTCGGGGATACGCAGTATTTT,CASSEVGDTQYF
.,TRBV7-9,TRBJ1-1,few,TGTGCCAGCAGCTTTGGTGAGAACACTGAAGCTTTCTTT,CASSFGENTEAFF
.,TRBV13,TRBJ2-7,.,TGTGCCAGCAGCTTAGGGCACGAGCAGTACTTC,CASSLGHEQYF
TRBD2,TRBV5-4,TRBJ2-3,few,TGTGCCAGCAGCCCGACGACTAGCGGGCCCACAGATACGCAGTATTTT,CASSPTTSGPTDTQYF
TRBD2,TRBV13,TRBJ2-5,.,TGTGCCAGCAGCTTATCGGTAGCGGGAGGTCCGGAGACCCAGTACTTC,CASSLSVAGGPETQYF
.,TRBV5-1,TRBJ1-1,.,TGCGCCAGCAGCTTTCAGGGCGGGGTGGAAACTGAAGCTTTCTTT,CASSFQGGVETEAFF